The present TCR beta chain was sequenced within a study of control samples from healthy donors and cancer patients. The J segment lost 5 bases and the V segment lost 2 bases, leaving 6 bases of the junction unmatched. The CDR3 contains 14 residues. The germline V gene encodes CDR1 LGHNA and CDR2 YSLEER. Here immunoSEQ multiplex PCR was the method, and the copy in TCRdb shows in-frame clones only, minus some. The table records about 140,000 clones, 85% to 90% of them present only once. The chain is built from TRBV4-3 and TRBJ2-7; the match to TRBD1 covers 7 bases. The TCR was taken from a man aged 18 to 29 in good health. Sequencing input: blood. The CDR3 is CASSQPRQGHEQYF. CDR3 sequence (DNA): TGCGCCAGCAGCCAACCCAGACAGGGACACGAGCAGTACTTC.